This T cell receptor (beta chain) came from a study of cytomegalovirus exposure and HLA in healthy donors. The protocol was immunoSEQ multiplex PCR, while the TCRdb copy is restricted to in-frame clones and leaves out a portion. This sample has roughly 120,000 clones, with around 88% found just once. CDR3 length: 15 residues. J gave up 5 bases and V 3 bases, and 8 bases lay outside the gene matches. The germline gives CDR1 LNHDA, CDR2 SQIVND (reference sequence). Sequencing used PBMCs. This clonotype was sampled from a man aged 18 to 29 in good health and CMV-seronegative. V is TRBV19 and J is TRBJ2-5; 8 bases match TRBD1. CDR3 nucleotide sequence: TGTGCCAGTAGTATTCGGTCAGGGGGCTGGGAGACCCAGTACTTC. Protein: CASSIRSGGWETQYF.